Listed below are T cell receptor beta chains from one sample, sequenced in a study of T cells in localized non-small cell lung cancer. The assay was immunoSEQ multiplex PCR, and TCRdb's table has in-frame clones only and misses some. The sample lists 45,000 to 60,000 clones, 85% to 90% occurring once. This material consisted of PBMCs, taken before any cancer treatment. The receptor set was obtained from a man between 35 and 75 years old with stage II lung adenocarcinoma. Each CDR3 is given with its conserved first and last residue. Each record gives: D gene, J gene, clone size, V gene, CDR3 DNA, CDR3 protein. A D gene is named only where the DNA matches it firmly. Size is omitted from some rows. Given values are once, few, many or a class for expanded clones.

d_gene: -; j_gene: TRBJ1-2; abundance: -; v_gene: TRBV6-5; CDR3nt: TGTGCCAGCAGCCCAGACAGAAGGGCCTATGGCTACACCTTC; CDR3aa: CASSPDRRAYGYTF
d_gene: -; j_gene: TRBJ1-6; abundance: -; v_gene: TRBV7-2; CDR3nt: TGTGCCAGCAGTTTAAAGGGCTCCTATAATTCACCCCTCCACTTT; CDR3aa: CASSLKGSYNSPLHF
d_gene: TRBD1; j_gene: TRBJ2-7; abundance: -; v_gene: TRBV6-1; CDR3nt: TGTGCCAGCAGTGGCACAGGGGGCGAGGACGAGCAGTACTTC; CDR3aa: CASSGTGGEDEQYF
d_gene: -; j_gene: TRBJ2-2; abundance: -; v_gene: TRBV2; CDR3nt: TGTGCCAGCAGTGACCTAGGAACGGGAAGGACCGGGGAGCTGTTTTTT; CDR3aa: CASSDLGTGRTGELFF
d_gene: -; j_gene: TRBJ1-4; abundance: -; v_gene: TRBV30; CDR3nt: TGTGCCTGGAGAGATCGAGGGAGTGTTAGTGAAAAACTGTTTTTT; CDR3aa: CAWRDRGSVSEKLFF
d_gene: TRBD1; j_gene: TRBJ2-3; abundance: -; v_gene: TRBV7-6; CDR3nt: TGTGCCAGCAGCTCACAGGGGGGCTCAGTAGATACGCAGTATTTT; CDR3aa: CASSSQGGSVDTQYF
d_gene: TRBD1; j_gene: TRBJ1-1; abundance: once; v_gene: TRBV5-5; CDR3nt: TGTGCCAGCAGCCGTACCTTGGGACAGGGAATGAACACTGAAGCTTTCTTT; CDR3aa: CASSRTLGQGMNTEAFF
d_gene: -; j_gene: TRBJ1-6; abundance: -; v_gene: TRBV27; CDR3nt: TGTGCCAGCAGTCTCGGGACTGGAAATTCACCCCTCCACTTT; CDR3aa: CASSLGTGNSPLHF
d_gene: -; j_gene: TRBJ1-1; abundance: -; v_gene: TRBV30; CDR3nt: TGTGCCTGGGCCAGACACAACACTGAAGCTTTCTTT; CDR3aa: CAWARHNTEAFF
d_gene: -; j_gene: TRBJ1-5; abundance: -; v_gene: TRBV2; CDR3nt: TGTGCCAGCAGTGAACTTTTCCCTGGGACCTGGATGGGAAATCAGCCCCAGCATTTT; CDR3aa: CASSELFPGTWMGNQPQHF
d_gene: TRBD1; j_gene: TRBJ1-2; abundance: -; v_gene: TRBV9; CDR3nt: TGTGCCAGCAGCCCCCACTCCAGGGGGTCTAACTATGGCTACACCTTC; CDR3aa: CASSPHSRGSNYGYTF
d_gene: TRBD1; j_gene: TRBJ1-1; abundance: -; v_gene: TRBV30; CDR3nt: TGTGCCTGGAGTCCAGGGACAGGGGAAGAAGCTTTCTTT; CDR3aa: CAWSPGTGEEAFF
d_gene: TRBD2; j_gene: TRBJ2-5; abundance: -; v_gene: TRBV4-2; CDR3nt: TGTGCCAGCAGCCAAGAAGGGACTAGCGGCCAAGAGACCCAGTACTTC; CDR3aa: CASSQEGTSGQETQYF
d_gene: TRBD1; j_gene: TRBJ1-1; abundance: -; v_gene: TRBV28; CDR3nt: TGTGCCAGCAGTTTAGGGACAGGGGATTTTGAAGCTTTCTTT; CDR3aa: CASSLGTGDFEAFF
d_gene: -; j_gene: TRBJ1-1; abundance: -; v_gene: TRBV6-1; CDR3nt: TGTGCCAGCAGTGAACTCGGGGGGCGGGCTGAAGCTTTCTTT; CDR3aa: CASSELGGRAEAFF
d_gene: -; j_gene: TRBJ1-4; abundance: few; v_gene: TRBV4-1; CDR3nt: TGCGCCAGCAGCCAAGATCGAGGAAGGGGGTTTGAAAAACTGTTTTTT; CDR3aa: CASSQDRGRGFEKLFF
d_gene: -; j_gene: TRBJ1-5; abundance: -; v_gene: TRBV15; CDR3nt: TGTGCCACCAGAGGGGCTAGGGGCAATCAGCCCCAGCATTTT; CDR3aa: CATRGARGNQPQHF
d_gene: -; j_gene: TRBJ1-1; abundance: -; v_gene: TRBV7-8; CDR3nt: TGTGCCAGCAGCTTCTCAGGACGCACTGAAGCTTTCTTT; CDR3aa: CASSFSGRTEAFF
d_gene: TRBD1; j_gene: TRBJ1-4; abundance: -; v_gene: TRBV25-1; CDR3nt: TGTGCCACCCAGGGGGCCGGGGATGAAAAACTGTTTTTT; CDR3aa: CATQGAGDEKLFF
d_gene: -; j_gene: TRBJ2-3; abundance: -; v_gene: TRBV29-1; CDR3nt: TGCAGCGTGATCAGGACGGCAGATACGCAGTATTTT; CDR3aa: CSVIRTADTQYF
d_gene: -; j_gene: TRBJ1-1; abundance: -; v_gene: TRBV5-1; CDR3nt: TGCGCCAGCACAACCCGGTCAGGGACCAGCACGAACACTGAAGCTTTCTTT; CDR3aa: CASTTRSGTSTNTEAFF
d_gene: -; j_gene: TRBJ1-5; abundance: -; v_gene: TRBV6-1; CDR3nt: TGTGCCAGCAGTGAATTCAACAGGGAACATCAGCCCCAGCATTTT; CDR3aa: CASSEFNREHQPQHF
d_gene: TRBD2; j_gene: TRBJ2-5; abundance: -; v_gene: TRBV15; CDR3nt: TGTGCCACCAGCAGAGCTAGGGAGGGGTTCCAAGAGACCCAGTACTTC; CDR3aa: CATSRAREGFQETQYF
d_gene: TRBD1; j_gene: TRBJ1-5; abundance: -; v_gene: TRBV4-2; CDR3nt: TGTGCCAGCAGCTCGGACAGGGGCCAGCCCCAGCATTTT; CDR3aa: CASSSDRGQPQHF
d_gene: -; j_gene: TRBJ2-2; abundance: -; v_gene: TRBV2; CDR3nt: TGTGCCAGCAGTGAACAGGGGGAGGGGGCCGGGGAGCTGTTTTTT; CDR3aa: CASSEQGEGAGELFF
d_gene: -; j_gene: TRBJ2-5; abundance: -; v_gene: TRBV9; CDR3nt: TGTGCCAGCAGCGTAGGTGGGACCCGAAAAGAGACCCAGTACTTC; CDR3aa: CASSVGGTRKETQYF
d_gene: -; j_gene: TRBJ1-5; abundance: -; v_gene: TRBV5-5; CDR3nt: TGTGCCAGCAGCCCCGGTAGGCCCGGCCAGCCCCAGCATTTT; CDR3aa: CASSPGRPGQPQHF
d_gene: TRBD1; j_gene: TRBJ2-1; abundance: -; v_gene: TRBV30; CDR3nt: TGTGCCTGGAACAGGGGGCGCGGGGGACAATCAGTCTCCTACAATGAGCAGTTCTTC; CDR3aa: CAWNRGRGGQSVSYNEQFF
d_gene: -; j_gene: TRBJ1-2; abundance: -; v_gene: TRBV4-2; CDR3nt: TGTGCCAGCAGCCAAGATCTGGCGTGGGGAGCGGATAACTATGGCTACACCTTC; CDR3aa: CASSQDLAWGADNYGYTF
d_gene: -; j_gene: TRBJ2-6; abundance: -; v_gene: TRBV5-6; CDR3nt: TGTGCCAGCAGCTTGGACCGGATCTCTGGGGCCAACGTCCTGACTTTC; CDR3aa: CASSLDRISGANVLTF
d_gene: -; j_gene: TRBJ2-2; abundance: once; v_gene: TRBV19; CDR3nt: TGTGCCAGTAGTATCCCGGGAGCGAGCACCGGGGAGCTGTTTTTT; CDR3aa: CASSIPGASTGELFF
d_gene: -; j_gene: TRBJ2-1; abundance: -; v_gene: TRBV2; CDR3nt: TGTGCCAGCAGGTCCGGGGTTGGACGAGCTATCTACAATGAGCAGTTCTTC; CDR3aa: CASRSGVGRAIYNEQFF
d_gene: TRBD2; j_gene: TRBJ2-4; abundance: -; v_gene: TRBV4-1; CDR3nt: TGCGCCAGCAGCCAAGTCACCTCCGTGGGAGGGACTTCCAAAAACATTCAGTACTTC; CDR3aa: CASSQVTSVGGTSKNIQYF
d_gene: TRBD1; j_gene: TRBJ1-2; abundance: few; v_gene: TRBV6-6; CDR3nt: TGTGCCAGCAGACCCGGGACAGCCGGCGGGAGCTACACCTTC; CDR3aa: CASRPGTAGGSYTF
d_gene: TRBD1; j_gene: TRBJ1-4; abundance: -; v_gene: TRBV28; CDR3nt: TGTGCCAGCAGTGTTACAGGGGCGGGTAATGAAAAACTGTTTTTT; CDR3aa: CASSVTGAGNEKLFF
d_gene: -; j_gene: TRBJ1-3; abundance: -; v_gene: TRBV5-6; CDR3nt: TGTGCCAGCAGCTTGTTTGGAAACACCATATATTTT; CDR3aa: CASSLFGNTIYF
d_gene: TRBD1; j_gene: TRBJ2-1; abundance: once; v_gene: TRBV2; CDR3nt: TGTGCCAGCAGTGAAGACAGGGGGTCCTACAATGAGCAGTTCTTC; CDR3aa: CASSEDRGSYNEQFF
d_gene: TRBD1; j_gene: TRBJ1-1; abundance: -; v_gene: TRBV2; CDR3nt: TGTGCCAGTTACCGGGACAGGGGTTTTGTGAGCACTGAAGCTTTCTTT; CDR3aa: CASYRDRGFVSTEAFF
d_gene: -; j_gene: TRBJ2-2; abundance: -; v_gene: TRBV5-1; CDR3nt: TGCGCCAGCAGCTTTCTAGGGGACCTGAACACCGGGGAGCTGTTTTTT; CDR3aa: CASSFLGDLNTGELFF
d_gene: -; j_gene: TRBJ2-1; abundance: -; v_gene: TRBV10-3; CDR3nt: TGTGCCATCAGTGAGTCAGACACCTCCTCCTACAATGAGCAGTTCTTC; CDR3aa: CAISESDTSSYNEQFF
d_gene: TRBD1; j_gene: TRBJ2-3; abundance: -; v_gene: TRBV7-8; CDR3nt: TGTGCCAGCAGCCTGCACAGGGGGCGAGCAGATACGCAGTATTTT; CDR3aa: CASSLHRGRADTQYF
d_gene: -; j_gene: TRBJ1-1; abundance: -; v_gene: TRBV12-5; CDR3nt: TGTGCTAGTGGTTTGGCAATCACGGGGGATACTGAAGCTTTCTTT; CDR3aa: CASGLAITGDTEAFF
d_gene: -; j_gene: TRBJ2-5; abundance: -; v_gene: TRBV2; CDR3nt: TGTGCCAGCCACCGGGACCCCGAAGAGACCCAGTACTTC; CDR3aa: CASHRDPEETQYF
d_gene: TRBD1; j_gene: TRBJ1-6; abundance: once; v_gene: TRBV28; CDR3nt: TGTGCCAGCAGTCCCCGCGGACAGGGAGTTTCACCCCTCCACTTT; CDR3aa: CASSPRGQGVSPLHF
d_gene: -; j_gene: TRBJ1-2; abundance: -; v_gene: TRBV7-9; CDR3nt: TGTGCCAGCAGTTTAAACAGGATCTATGGCTACACCTTC; CDR3aa: CASSLNRIYGYTF
d_gene: -; j_gene: TRBJ2-7; abundance: once; v_gene: TRBV7-8; CDR3nt: TGTGCCAGCAGCTCCGCGAGGAGGATCGGGAACGAGCAGTACTTC; CDR3aa: CASSSARRIGNEQYF